The next 29 T cell receptor beta chains were all read from a single sample in a study of cytomegalovirus exposure and HLA in healthy donors. The PCR was carried out with 60 Vbeta primers and 13 Jbeta primers. The protocol was immunoSEQ multiplex PCR, while the TCRdb copy is restricted to in-frame clones and leaves out a portion. This table holds 100,000 to 150,000 clones, 77% found once. The sample taken for sequencing was PBMCs. The receptor set was obtained from a male donor in good health and CMV-seropositive.

The gene calls are TRBV11-2 and TRBJ2-7; a weak D match, TRBD1 (5 bases). The V gene lost 5 bases and the J gene lost 0 bases, with 11 bases spanning the gap. CDR3 length: 14 amino acids. CDR1 and CDR2 from the germline V gene are SGHAT and FQNNGV. In DNA form, the CDR3 reads TGTGCCAGCAGCCCCGACAGACTCTCCTACGAGCAGTACTTC. As protein: CASSPDRLSYEQYF.

The genes are TRBV5-6 and TRBJ1-4, with 7 nucleotides matching TRBD1. The CDR3 is made up of 14 amino acids. J lost 6 bases, V lost 1 base, and 3 bases had no gene match. Per the germline V gene, CDR1 is SGHDT and CDR2 is YYEEEE. CDR3 residues: CASSLTGADEKLFF. The CDR3 nucleotides are TGTGCCAGCAGCTTGACAGGGGCGGATGAAAAACTGTTTTTT.

In this sample, this clone turned up a few times. The V call is TRBV7-8, the J call TRBJ1-2; weak D call: TRBD1 (5 bases). Germline assignment: CDR1 SGHVS and CDR2 FQNEAQ. This CDR3 is built from 16 residues. Trimming took 5 bases from V and 0 from J, leaving 16 bases between them. The CDR3 DNA follows: TGTGCCAGCAGCACGTATACAGGACCGACTAACTATGGCTACACCTTC. Protein: CASSTYTGPTNYGYTF.

The chain joins TRBV14 to TRBJ2-5; D might be TRBD2 (5 bases). The germline CDR1 and CDR2 sequences are SGHDN and FVKESK. V lost 1 base, J lost 4 bases, and 10 bases lay in between. The CDR3 length is 14 residues. Written as DNA, the CDR3 is TGTGCCAGCAGCCAAGTCGGGGTTTCAGAGACCCAGTACTTC. It codes for CASSQVGVSETQYF.

The chain couples TRBV2 to TRBJ1-4, with D possibly being TRBD1 (5 bases). This CDR3 comprises 16 residues. Germline V gene data show CDR1 as SNHLY and CDR2 as FYNNEI. Deletions cut 8 bases from V and 0 bases from J, with 16 bases between. The CDR3 DNA sequence: TGTGCCAGCGTTCCCTATCCAGGGTCAACTAATGAAAAACTGTTTTTT. Protein product: CASVPYPGSTNEKLFF.

This sequence joins TRBV5-5 and TRBJ2-7; TRBD1 matches at 12 bases. J was trimmed by 9 bases and V by 3 bases; bases with no gene match: 10. CDR1 SGHKS and CDR2 YYEKEE come from the germline V gene (reference sequence). The CDR3 is 15 residues long. The CDR3: CASSWARDRGPLQYF. The CDR3 bases are TGTGCCAGCAGCTGGGCCCGGGACAGGGGGCCCTTGCAGTACTTC.

The rearrangement uses TRBV11-1 and TRBJ2-3; D possibly corresponds to TRBD2 (6 bases). Germline V CDR1 and CDR2: SGHAT, FQDESV (reference sequence). V lost 1 base to trimming and J lost 0 bases, with 11 bases between them. CDR3 length: 16 amino acids. The CDR3 nucleotides are TGTGCCAGCAGCTTAGGGGCGGGAAGAAGCACAGATACGCAGTATTTT. It encodes CASSLGAGRSTDTQYF. Combining the CDR3 with reference TRBV11-1 and TRBJ2-3 gives the whole variable domain EAEVAQSPRYKITEKSQAVAFWCDPISGHATLYWYRQILGQGPELLVQFQDESVVDDSQLPKDRFSAERLKGVDSTLKIQPAELGDSAMYLCASSLGAGRSTDTQYFGPGTRLTVL.

The rearrangement joins TRBV30 to TRBJ1-2; D gene ambiguous. CDR1 is GTSNPN and CDR2 is SVGIG in the germline V gene (reference sequence). The CDR3 runs 13 residues. V lost 0 bases and J lost 8, with 13 bases in between. DNA for the CDR3: TGTGCCTGGAGTGTAAGTGCATCGCGGGGCTACACCTTC. As protein: CAWSVSASRGYTF.

The chain is built from TRBV19 and TRBJ1-2, with a tentative D call TRBD1 (5 bases). V was cut by 5 bases and J by 5 bases, with 12 bases left in between. The CDR3 is made up of 13 amino acids. Per germline, CDR1 LNHDA and CDR2 SQIVND (reference sequence). The CDR3 coding sequence is TGTGCCAGTAGTGGAGCCAGGGTATATGGCTACACCTTC. Its protein product is CASSGARVYGYTF.

In DNA form, the CDR3 reads TGCGCCAGCAGCACCGTCTACACAGATACGCAGTATTTT. Protein product: CASSTVYTDTQYF. The chain has TRBV5-1 and TRBJ2-3; D is undetermined. Germline V gene lookup returns CDR1 SGHRS and CDR2 YFSETQ. Trimming left V 4 bases short and J 2 bases short, with 8 bases between. This CDR3 comprises 13 residues.

This chain uses TRBV11-3 with TRBJ2-7, with D tentatively TRBD2 (6 bases). The CDR3 is 13 amino acids. V lost 3 bases and J 6 bases, leaving 12 bases between the germline ends. Germline V gene lookup returns CDR1 SGHNT and CDR2 YENEEA. DNA for the CDR3: TGTGCCAGCAGCTTGGGACTTAGTCTCGAGCAGTACTTC. It yields the protein CASSLGLSLEQYF.

The chain recombines TRBV5-1 with TRBJ2-7; TRBD2 matches 13 bases. Germline V lookup: CDR1 SGHRS, CDR2 YFSETQ. This CDR3 has 15 residues. The ends lost 4 bases at V and 5 bases at J; junction bases unmatched: 6. CDR3 coding DNA: TGCGCCAGCAGCAGGACTAGCGGGGGCCCAGACGAGCAGTACTTC. It codes for CASSRTSGGPDEQYF.

The rearrangement links TRBV6-5 to TRBJ1-2; perhaps TRBD1 as D (5 bases). CDR3 size: 12 residues. The V and J ends lost 7 bases and 6 bases respectively, with 12 bases between them. Germline V gives CDR1 MNHEY, CDR2 SVGAGI. This chain's CDR3 is CASTQGDNGYTF. In DNA, the CDR3 is TGTGCCAGCACCCAGGGTGACAATGGCTACACCTTC.

This clone showed up just once. V usage is TRBV30 and J usage is TRBJ2-1; no reliable D call. Trimming took 4 bases from V and 9 from J, leaving 13 bases between them. Per germline, CDR1 GTSNPN and CDR2 SVGIG (reference sequence). The CDR3 runs 12 residues. The CDR3, as DNA: TGTGCCTGGAAAGACCTCCGGAGTGAGCAGTTCTTC. Its protein is CAWKDLRSEQFF. The full variable domain, rest sourced from reference TRBV30 and TRBJ2-1, is SQTIHQWPATLVQPVGSPLSLECTVEGTSNPNLYWYRQAAGRGLQLLFYSVGIGQISSEVPQNLSASRPQDRQFILSSKKLLLSDSGFYLCAWKDLRSEQFFGPGTRLTVL.

The chain joins TRBV28 to TRBJ2-7; TRBD2 matches at 12 bases. Germline CDR1 MDHEN, CDR2 SYDVKM. V lost 7 bases to trimming and J lost 4 bases; unmatched junction nucleotides: 8. The CDR3 spans 15 residues. The CDR3 spells CASNQLGTSGYEQYF. The CDR3 coding sequence is TGTGCCAGCAACCAACTCGGGACTAGCGGGTACGAGCAGTACTTC.

V gene TRBV15 combines with J gene TRBJ2-3, with unresolved D. The CDR3 sequence is 15 residues long. The germline CDR1 and CDR2 sequences are LNHNV and YYDKDF (reference sequence). Trimming pared 1 base from V and 0 bases from J, leaving 8 bases between. This CDR3 is CATSRVLESTDTQYF. The CDR3 bases are TGTGCCACCAGCAGAGTCCTAGAAAGCACAGATACGCAGTATTTT.

The chain employs TRBV28 and TRBJ2-1, with D perhaps TRBD1 (5 bases). The CDR3 is 12 amino acids. Per germline, CDR1 MDHEN and CDR2 SYDVKM. The CDR3 sequence is CHVQGSYNEQFF. CDR3 bases: TGTCACGTTCAGGGATCCTACAATGAGCAGTTCTTC. The whole variable domain, filled in from reference TRBV28 and TRBJ2-1, reads DVKVTQSSRYLVKRTGEKVFLECVQDMDHENMFWYRQDPGLGLRLIYFSYDVKMKEKGDIPEGYSVSREKKERFSLILESASTNQTSMYLCHVQGSYNEQFFGPGTRLTVL.

This clone came up a few times. V gene TRBV6-5 combines with J gene TRBJ2-3; D unclear. The CDR3 contains 14 residues. Trimming removed 5 bases at V and 6 bases at J, with 15 bases between. Germline V gene sequence: CDR1 MNHEY, CDR2 SVGAGI. This CDR3 is CASSLKQHIDTQYF. The CDR3 DNA sequence: TGTGCCAGCAGTCTCAAACAGCACATCGATACGCAGTATTTT.

The chain carries TRBV29-1 and TRBJ1-4; D perhaps matches TRBD1 (5 bases). CDR1 SQVTM and CDR2 ANQGSEA come from the germline V gene. The V end lost 4 bases, the J end lost 8 bases, and 14 bases lay between the germline ends. This CDR3 comprises 13 residues. The DNA of the CDR3 is TGCAGCGTTGGATCCAGGGTTGGAGAAAAACTGTTTTTT. This encodes CSVGSRVGEKLFF.

J is TRBJ2-7 and V is TRBV19, with 7 bases aligning to TRBD1. CDR1 is LNHDA and CDR2 is SQIVND in the germline V gene (reference sequence). This CDR3 has 14 amino acids. Trimming cost V 5 bases and J 1 base; bases outside gene matches: 5. The CDR3 is CASSRDSESYEQYF. The CDR3 DNA follows: TGTGCCAGTAGTCGGGACAGCGAGTCCTACGAGCAGTACTTC. Filled out from reference TRBV19 and TRBJ2-7, the complete variable domain reads DGGITQSPKYLFRKEGQNVTLSCEQNLNHDAMYWYRQDPGQGLRLIYYSQIVNDFQKGDIAEGYSVSREKKESFPLTVTSAQKNPTAFYLCASSRDSESYEQYFGPGTRLTVT.

The CDR3 DNA reads as TGTGCTAGTGGTTTGGTCGCAGGGAAGGTGACTGAAGCTTTCTTT. It yields the protein CASGLVAGKVTEAFF. The V gene is TRBV12-5, the J gene TRBJ1-1; D is perhaps TRBD1 (5 bases). This CDR3 contains 15 residues. Germline lookup yields CDR1 LGHNT and CDR2 FRNRAP. The V end lost 0 bases, the J end lost 5 bases, and 13 bases lay between the germline ends.

This clone occurred a few times. The rearrangement joins TRBV2 to TRBJ2-7, with 14 bases that match TRBD2. Germline trimming cut 5 bases from V and 0 bases from J; bases unmatched to any gene: 6. The germline V gene has CDR1 SNHLY and CDR2 FYNNEI. The CDR3 is made up of 17 amino acids. The CDR3, as DNA: TGTGCCAGCAGTCCTGCCGGGACTAGCGGGGGCTCCTACGAGCAGTACTTC. Amino acid sequence: CASSPAGTSGGSYEQYF. Looking up the rest from reference TRBV2 and TRBJ2-7 gives the full variable domain: EPEVTQTPSHQVTQMGQEVILRCVPISNHLYFYWYRQILGQKVEFLVSFYNNEISEKSEIFDDQFSVERPDGSNFTLKIRSTKLEDSAMYFCASSPAGTSGGSYEQYFGPGTRLTVT.

The chain combines TRBV28 with TRBJ2-1, with D possibly TRBD2 on 6 matching bases. Germline V gene sequence: CDR1 MDHEN, CDR2 SYDVKM. V was pared by 7 bases and J by 7 bases, with 20 bases between. The CDR3 totals 15 residues. Here the CDR3 reads CASTIRASEWNEQFF. CDR3 DNA: TGTGCCAGCACCATAAGGGCTAGCGAATGGAATGAGCAGTTCTTC.

The chain couples TRBV2 to TRBJ2-1; 8 bases line up with TRBD2. The CDR3 runs 13 residues. After removal of 4 bases from V and 9 bases from J, the junction contained 5 bases not matched to a gene. Germline CDR1 reads SNHLY; CDR2 reads FYNNEI. The CDR3 bases are TGTGCCAGCAGTGGGCTAGCGGGCGTTGAGCAGTTCTTC. Translating it yields CASSGLAGVEQFF.

V gene TRBV18 combines with J gene TRBJ1-5, with TRBD1 matching over 7 bases. The CDR3 totals 15 residues. The trim removed 3 bases at V and 0 bases at J, leaving 2 bases unmatched. From germline, CDR1 is KGHSH and CDR2 LQKENI. DNA for the CDR3: TGTGCCAGCTCACCGGGACAGAATAGCAATCAGCCCCAGCATTTT. It encodes CASSPGQNSNQPQHF.

The sample holds a few counts of this clone. The J gene is TRBJ2-7, the V gene TRBV5-6; weak D call: TRBD2 (6 bases). This CDR3 has 13 residues. Germline V gene data show CDR1 as SGHDT and CDR2 as YYEEEE. Trimming took 0 bases from V and 6 from J, leaving 10 bases between them. DNA for the CDR3: TGTGCCAGCAGCTTGGCGGAGGGTACCGAGCAGTACTTC. This sequence encodes CASSLAEGTEQYF.

The V and J genes are TRBV19 and TRBJ2-5, with D possibly matching TRBD2 (5 bases). Germline lookup yields CDR1 LNHDA and CDR2 SQIVND (reference sequence). V was cut by 5 bases and J by 1 base, with 14 bases left in between. The CDR3 loop spans 15 amino acids. The CDR3 loop reads CASSDSREPQETQYF. The CDR3 nucleotides read TGTGCCAGTAGTGACTCTCGGGAACCCCAAGAGACCCAGTACTTC.

The chain employs TRBV7-9 and TRBJ2-5, with 9 positions matching TRBD1. V was clipped by 0 bases and J by 5 bases; unmatched bases: 7. The CDR3 loop spans 16 amino acids. Germline-derived CDR1 and CDR2 are SEHNR and FQNEAQ (reference sequence). CDR3 residues: CASSLALTGGGETQYF. Written as DNA, the CDR3 is TGTGCCAGCAGCTTAGCCCTGACAGGGGGAGGGGAGACCCAGTACTTC.

V is TRBV5-5 and J is TRBJ1-1; D uncertain. The CDR3 is 13 residues long. V was pared by 6 bases and J by 3 bases, with 12 bases between. CDR1 and CDR2 from the germline V gene are SGHKS and YYEKEE (reference sequence). CDR3 DNA sequence: TGTGCCAGCACCAATGGGAGGGACACTGAAGCTTTCTTT. Translating it yields CASTNGRDTEAFF.